One and the same sample provided the 15 T cell receptor beta chains below, sequenced in a study of breast tumors, draining lymph nodes, adjacent tissues. TCRdb itself ran the multiplex PCR reads through MiXCR, one entry per CDR3 protein. The repertoire holds tens of thousands of distinct CDR3 sequences, with roughly three fifths as singletons. Input material: breast tumor tissue. The receptors were sampled from a female donor with breast cancer. Some clones in this sample may be carry-over from other donors' samples.

The chain has TRBV30 and TRBJ2-1, with 7 bases identical to TRBD2. CDR1 is GTSNPN, CDR2 SVGIG, per germline (reference sequence). The CDR3 sequence is 10 residues long. The J segment lost 7 bases and the V segment lost 7 bases, leaving 1 base of the junction unmatched. The CDR3 protein is CASGRNEQFF. The CDR3 coding sequence is TGTGCCTCCGGGAGGAATGAGCAGTTCTTC. Based on the CDR3 plus reference TRBV30 and TRBJ2-1, the full variable domain is SQTIHQWPATLVQPVGSPLSLECTVEGTSNPNLYWYRQAAGRGLQLLFYSVGIGQISSEVPQNLSASRPQDRQFILSSKKLLLSDSGFYLCASGRNEQFFGPGTRLTVL.

The chain employs TRBV5-1 and TRBJ2-3, with TRBD2 as a possible D gene (6 bases). Trimming took 0 bases from V and 4 from J, leaving 15 bases between them. CDR3 size: 16 residues. Germline V gene sequence: CDR1 SGHRS, CDR2 YFSETQ. The DNA for the CDR3 is TGCGCCAGCAGCTTGGATGGGGGAGGACGGGCAGATACGCAGTATTTT. Its translation is CASSLDGGGRADTQYF.

This rearrangement joins TRBV12-3 or TRBV12-4 to TRBJ1-2; TRBD1 might be the D (5 bases). The CDR3 spans 11 residues. Trimming stripped 6 bases from V and 6 bases from J, with 8 bases between. This chain's CDR3 is CASRGGHGYTF. The CDR3 DNA is TGTGCCAGCAGGGGGGGACATGGCTACACCTTC.

V gene TRBV20-1 combines with J gene TRBJ1-2, with TRBD1 identical over 10 bases. Germline CDR1 reads DFQATT; CDR2 reads SNEGSKA (reference sequence). J lost 3 bases, V lost 6 bases, and 7 bases had no gene match. The CDR3 totals 14 residues. The CDR3 reads CSANDRGRDYGYTF. CDR3 coding DNA: TGCAGTGCCAACGACAGGGGGCGGGACTATGGCTACACCTTC.

The CDR3 loop reads CASSYRDNSYEQYF. CDR3 coding DNA: TGTGCCAGCAGTTACCGGGACAACTCCTACGAGCAGTACTTC. This chain joins TRBV25-1 and TRBJ2-7; D possibly corresponds to TRBD1 (6 bases). CDR3 length: 14 residues. The ends were cut back, 5 bases at V and 0 bases at J, with 11 bases in the middle. Germline assignment: CDR1 MGHDK and CDR2 SYGVNS.

This clonotype qualifies as medium-sized. V and J are TRBV4-1 and TRBJ1-4, with D perhaps TRBD1 (5 bases). The V and J ends lost 0 bases and 3 bases respectively, with 8 bases between them. CDR1 and CDR2 from the germline V gene are MGHRA and YSYEKL. The CDR3 consists of 15 residues. The CDR3 loop is CASSQEWGSNEKLFF. The DNA of the CDR3 is TGCGCCAGCAGCCAAGAGTGGGGGTCTAATGAAAAACTGTTTTTT.

This clonotype was counted between two and nine times. The chain combines TRBV6-5 with TRBJ2-1, with TRBD1 identical over 9 bases. Per the germline V gene, CDR1 is MNHEY and CDR2 is SVGAGI. Trimming removed 8 bases from V and 7 bases from J; junction bases left unmatched: 6. CDR3 size: 13 residues. The CDR3 region is CASSPGQGNEQFF. The CDR3 DNA sequence: TGTGCCAGCTCCCCGGGACAGGGAAATGAGCAGTTCTTC.

V usage is TRBV11-2 and J usage is TRBJ2-3; no clear D gene. The germline V gene has CDR1 SGHAT and CDR2 FQNNGV. V lost 5 bases and J lost 3, with 3 bases in between. This CDR3 is built from 11 residues. For the CDR3, the DNA is TGTGCCAGCAGCATGACAGATACGCAGTATTTT. This sequence encodes CASSMTDTQYF.

This clonotype counts as medium-sized (0.01 to 0.1%). This chain links TRBV7-9 with TRBJ1-4; D remains unclear. The CDR3 runs 14 residues. Trimming took off 1 base at V and 4 bases at J, with 7 bases between the two ends. The germline V gene has CDR1 SEHNR and CDR2 FQNEAQ (reference sequence). For the CDR3, the DNA is TGTGCCAGCAGCTTAGACTTATATAATGAAAAACTGTTTTTT. Translation gives CASSLDLYNEKLFF.

This clonotype has at least ten counts. This sequence joins TRBV7-2 and TRBJ2-3; 7 bases are shared with TRBD2. Looked up from germline, CDR1 is SGHTA and CDR2 is FQGNSA. The V and J ends lost 2 bases and 0 bases, in that order; junction bases with no gene match: 8. This CDR3 contains 17 residues. In DNA, the CDR3 is TGTGCCAGCAGCTTACAGTTCGGGGGAGGGAGCACAGATACGCAGTATTTT. Residues: CASSLQFGGGSTDTQYF.

The rearrangement links TRBV4-1 to TRBJ1-2; 8 bases agree with TRBD1. This CDR3 is built from 18 residues. V was clipped by 1 base and J by 5 bases; unmatched bases: 15. CDR1 and CDR2 (germline): MGHRA, YSYEKL. DNA of the CDR3: TGCGCCAGCAGCCAAGTAGCATACGGGACAGGTCTGAGGTATGGCTACACCTTC. Translated, it gives CASSQVAYGTGLRYGYTF.

J is TRBJ2-1 and V is TRBV9; D possibly corresponds to TRBD1 (5 bases). V dropped 0 bases and J dropped 4 bases, with 8 bases sitting between them. The CDR3 runs 14 residues. CDR1 is SGDLS, CDR2 YYNGEE, per germline. DNA of the CDR3: TGTGCCAGCAGCGTAGTTCCAGGGTACAATGAGCAGTTCTTC. Its translation is CASSVVPGYNEQFF.

The chain couples TRBV5-4 to TRBJ2-7; D unclear. CDR1 and CDR2 (germline): SGHNT, YYREEE (reference sequence). The CDR3 covers 11 residues. Trimming shortened V by 0 bases and J by 4 bases, and 2 bases separated the two germline ends. The CDR3 is CASSLGYEQYF. The CDR3, as DNA: TGTGCCAGCAGCTTGGGGTACGAGCAGTACTTC.

This chain uses TRBV10-3 with TRBJ2-7; the match to TRBD1 covers 8 bases. V lost 7 bases, J lost 3 bases, and 8 bases stayed unmatched. The germline gives CDR1 ENHRY, CDR2 SYGVKD. CDR3 length equals 14 residues. CDR3 nucleotides: TGTGCCATCAATAGACAGGGGACGAACTACGAGCAGTACTTC. Translated, it gives CAINRQGTNYEQYF.

J is TRBJ1-6 and V is TRBV15, with D maybe TRBD1 (5 bases). Trimming cost V 0 bases and J 7 bases, with 13 bases left between them. The CDR3 runs to 16 residues. Per the germline V gene, CDR1 is LNHNV and CDR2 is YYDKDF (reference sequence). CDR3: CATSREIAGRNSPLHF. The DNA of the CDR3 is TGTGCCACCAGCAGAGAAATTGCAGGGCGGAATTCACCCCTCCACTTT.